These T cell receptor beta chains were read from a single sample in a study of tumor T cells in aggressive B-cell lymphoma. The data were produced by immunoSEQ multiplex PCR, yet TCRdb's version contains in-frame clones alone and is incomplete. There are over 1,500 clones in the sample; roughly 89% occur only once, and around 7% lies in the top ten. Sequenced sample: tumor tissue. The receptors stem from an adult with diffuse large B cell lymphoma. Each CDR3 is given with its conserved first and last residue. Each record gives: V gene, clone size, J gene, D gene, CDR3 protein, CDR3 DNA. The D gene is left open where the match is weak. Some rows mark clone size as missing; the rest say once, few, many or name a class of expanded clone.

>TRBV7-2|NA|TRBJ1-1|NA
CASSPSPVPNTEAFF
TGTGCCAGCAGCCCTAGCCCTGTCCCGAACACTGAAGCTTTCTTT
>TRBV9|NA|TRBJ1-2|NA
CASSVDTDNYGYTF
TGTGCCAGCAGCGTAGATACAGATAACTATGGCTACACCTTC
>TRBV4-1|NA|TRBJ2-3|NA
CASSQNPAGDTDTQYF
TGCGCCAGCAGCCAGAACCCAGCCGGGGACACAGATACGCAGTATTTT
>TRBV12-2|NA|TRBJ2-1|NA
CASRPVSRGGAGNEQFF
TGTGCAAGTCGCCCCGTCTCCCGGGGGGGTGCGGGGAATGAGCAGTTCTTC
>TRBV18|once|TRBJ1-6|TRBD1
CASSTRGQGGYSPLHF
TGTGCCAGCTCAACACGGGGACAGGGTGGCTATTCACCCCTCCACTTT
>TRBV10-2|NA|TRBJ1-2|TRBD1
CASYDRGLNGYTF
TGCGCCAGCTACGACAGGGGGCTCAATGGCTACACCTTC
>TRBV14|NA|TRBJ2-2|TRBD2
CASSRRGSNTGELFF
TGTGCCAGCAGCCGGCGGGGGTCGAACACCGGGGAGCTGTTTTTT
>TRBV5-6|once|TRBJ1-3|NA
CASSSLRGYAGNTIYF
TGTGCCAGCAGCTCCCTCAGGGGCTATGCCGGAAACACCATATATTTT
>TRBV7-3|NA|TRBJ1-6|NA
CASSLGGVYSPLHF
TGTGCCAGCAGCCTGGGGGGGGTATATTCACCCCTCCACTTT
>TRBV2|NA|TRBJ1-2|NA
CASSAGQVYGYTF
TGTGCCAGCAGTGCAGGTCAGGTCTATGGCTACACCTTC
>TRBV19|NA|TRBJ1-2|NA
CASSSSYGYTF
TGTGCCAGTAGTTCCTCCTATGGCTACACCTTC
>TRBV5-6|NA|TRBJ2-7|NA
CASSGRQQLLYEQYF
TGTGCCAGCAGCGGAAGACAGCAACTCCTCTACGAGCAGTACTTC
>TRBV9|NA|TRBJ1-6|NA
CASSLGNSPLHF
TGTGCCAGCAGCCTCGGTAATTCACCCCTCCACTTT
>TRBV29-1|NA|TRBJ2-3|TRBD1
CSVNRGSPTDTQYF
TGCAGCGTTAACAGGGGGTCCCCCACAGATACGCAGTATTTT
>TRBV6-5|NA|TRBJ2-7|NA
CASSILPGTLYEQYF
TGTGCCAGCAGTATCCTCCCCGGGACACTTTACGAGCAGTACTTC
>TRBV4-3|NA|TRBJ2-4|NA
CASSQDLAVTRPIQYF
TGCGCCAGCAGCCAAGATTTAGCGGTTACCCGCCCCATTCAGTACTTC
>TRBV5-4|NA|TRBJ1-2|TRBD1
CASSLRVQGAGGYTF
TGTGCCAGCAGCTTGCGGGTACAGGGGGCTGGGGGCTACACCTTC
>TRBV7-9|NA|TRBJ1-1|NA
CASSLDTTEAFF
TGTGCCAGCAGCTTAGACACCACTGAAGCTTTCTTT
>TRBV7-2|NA|TRBJ2-5|NA
CASSLVRFAGLETQYF
TGTGCCAGCAGCTTAGTGCGATTTGCGGGGTTAGAGACCCAGTACTTC
>TRBV4-3|few|TRBJ1-1|NA
CASSQFRGGTEAFF
TGCGCCAGCAGCCAATTTCGGGGTGGCACTGAAGCTTTCTTT
>TRBV4-1|NA|TRBJ1-6|NA
CASSQEQPSSYSPLHF
TGCGCCAGCAGCCAAGAACAACCGTCCAGTTATTCACCCCTCCACTTT
>TRBV7-9|once|TRBJ2-7|TRBD1
CASSRTGDTYEQYF
TGTGCCAGCAGCAGGACAGGGGATACCTACGAGCAGTACTTC
>TRBV12-2|NA|TRBJ2-2|NA
CASRPRGSLPTGELFF
TGTGCAAGTCGCCCCAGAGGGAGTCTTCCCACCGGGGAGCTGTTTTTT
>TRBV19|NA|TRBJ2-6|TRBD1
CASSTTRDRAPNVLTF
TGTGCCAGTAGTACAACGCGGGACAGGGCGCCCAACGTCCTGACTTTC
>TRBV19|NA|TRBJ2-1|NA
CASSIILLADNEQFF
TGTGCCAGTAGTATCATACTACTAGCCGACAATGAGCAGTTCTTC
>TRBV19|few|TRBJ1-2|TRBD1
CASRERGLGYGYTF
TGTGCCAGTAGGGAGAGGGGGCTGGGATATGGCTACACCTTC
>TRBV2|NA|TRBJ2-1|NA
CASSEESLQNNEQFF
TGTGCCAGCAGTGAAGAATCACTTCAAAACAATGAGCAGTTCTTC
>TRBV5-4|NA|TRBJ2-1|TRBD2
CASSPRLAGGFEQFF
TGTGCCAGCAGCCCGCGACTAGCGGGGGGGTTTGAGCAGTTCTTC
>TRBV4-1|NA|TRBJ2-5|NA
CASSQDRVQETQYF
TGCGCCAGCAGCCAAGACAGGGTGCAGGAGACCCAGTACTTC
>TRBV11-2|few|TRBJ1-2|NA
CASSRGGALNYGYTF
TGTGCCAGCAGCAGGGGGGGGGCTCTTAACTATGGCTACACCTTC
>TRBV19|NA|TRBJ2-2|NA
CASSIDLAAGELFF
TGTGCCAGTAGTATAGATCTTGCGGCCGGGGAGCTGTTTTTT
>TRBV5-1|NA|TRBJ2-1|TRBD2
CASSPAGLVINEQFF
TGCGCCAGCAGCCCAGCCGGACTAGTCATCAATGAGCAGTTCTTC
>TRBV11-2|NA|TRBJ2-3|TRBD2
CASSKTGTSITTDTQYF
TGTGCCAGCAGCAAAACCGGGACTAGCATCACAACAGATACGCAGTATTTT
>TRBV10-1|NA|TRBJ2-7|TRBD1
CASSTGTDPTEQYF
TGCGCCAGCAGTACCGGGACAGACCCTACGGAGCAGTACTTC
>TRBV19|NA|TRBJ1-1|NA
CASSISGVDTEAFF
TGTGCCAGTAGTATATCAGGGGTGGACACTGAAGCTTTCTTT
>TRBV19|NA|TRBJ2-7|NA
CASTRGFPYEQYF
TGTGCCAGTACCCGGGGGTTCCCCTACGAGCAGTACTTC
>TRBV5-1|NA|TRBJ1-4|TRBD1
CASSPGQGSEKLFF
TGCGCCAGCAGCCCGGGACAGGGGAGTGAAAAACTGTTTTTT
>TRBV6-5|NA|TRBJ2-5|NA
CASSYSPEGTQYF
TGTGCCAGCAGTTACTCGCCCGAGGGGACCCAGTACTTC
>TRBV5-4|NA|TRBJ2-7|NA
CASSSWGRGEQYF
TGTGCCAGCAGCAGTTGGGGCAGGGGCGAGCAGTACTTC
>TRBV5-4|NA|TRBJ2-5|TRBD2
CASSSGTSGGETQHF
TGTGCCAGCAGCTCCGGGACTAGCGGAGGGGAGACCCAGCACTTC
>TRBV2|NA|TRBJ2-2|NA
CASRKDYGELFF
TGTGCCAGCAGGAAAGACTACGGGGAGCTGTTTTTT
>TRBV30|NA|TRBJ1-5|NA
CAWSVGQGSNQPQHF
TGTGCCTGGAGTGTCGGTCAGGGTAGCAATCAGCCCCAGCATTTT
>TRBV10-3|NA|TRBJ2-6|TRBD1
CAISEKGRGSGANVLTF
TGTGCCATCAGTGAGAAGGGCAGGGGGTCTGGGGCCAACGTCCTGACTTTC
>TRBV10-1|NA|TRBJ2-3|TRBD1
CASSDPGFQGAQYF
TGCGCCAGCAGTGACCCCGGGTTCCAGGGGGCGCAGTATTTT
>TRBV7-2|few|TRBJ2-1|NA
CASSGQGGNEQFF
TGTGCCAGCAGCGGACAGGGAGGGAATGAGCAGTTCTTC
>TRBV2|NA|TRBJ2-1|NA
CASSDFVGSSYNEQFF
TGTGCCAGCAGTGATTTTGTCGGTAGCTCCTACAATGAGCAGTTCTTC
>TRBV25-1|NA|TRBJ1-1|NA
CASSEPGRDTEAFF
TGTGCCAGCAGTGAGCCGGGAAGGGACACTGAAGCTTTCTTT
>TRBV5-6|NA|TRBJ2-3|TRBD2
CASSLPSGDFTDTQYF
TGTGCCAGCAGCTTGCCCAGCGGGGATTTCACAGATACGCAGTATTTT
>TRBV10-3|NA|TRBJ2-1|TRBD2
CAISESRRGANNEQFF
TGTGCCATCAGTGAGTCGCGGCGGGGGGCCAACAATGAGCAGTTCTTC
>TRBV19|NA|TRBJ2-2|NA
CASSIIHHSTGELFF
TGTGCCAGTAGCATCATCCACCATAGTACCGGGGAGCTGTTTTTT
>TRBV7-8|NA|TRBJ1-2|NA
CASKPTGMGGYTF
TGTGCCAGCAAGCCTACAGGGATGGGAGGCTACACCTTC
>TRBV9|NA|TRBJ1-2|TRBD1
CASSGDRGYGYTF
TGTGCCAGCAGCGGCGACAGGGGATATGGCTACACCTTC
>TRBV30|NA|TRBJ1-2|NA
CAWSVDTGGYTF
TGTGCCTGGAGTGTGGACACTGGGGGCTACACCTTC
>TRBV27|NA|TRBJ1-1|TRBD1
CASSLLDRGTEAFF
TGTGCCAGCAGTTTATTGGACAGGGGAACTGAAGCTTTCTTT
>TRBV10-3|NA|TRBJ2-7|NA
CAISPRGDYEQYF
TGTGCCATCAGTCCCAGGGGGGACTACGAGCAGTACTTC
>TRBV18|NA|TRBJ2-7|NA
CASSPVQIGGYEQYF
TGTGCCAGCTCACCAGTCCAAATAGGAGGCTACGAGCAGTACTTC
>TRBV19|NA|TRBJ1-1|TRBD1
CASSFLTGARGGTEAFF
TGTGCCAGTAGTTTCCTCACAGGGGCCCGGGGGGGCACTGAAGCTTTCTTT
>TRBV6-5|NA|TRBJ1-4|NA
CASSKTGANNEKLFF
TGTGCCAGCAGTAAAACAGGAGCGAATAATGAAAAACTGTTTTTT
>TRBV29-1|NA|TRBJ2-5|NA
CSVWRIQETQYF
TGCAGCGTCTGGCGGATACAAGAGACCCAGTACTTC
>TRBV11-1|NA|TRBJ2-7|TRBD1
CASSSPFRGRDYEQYF
TGTGCCAGCAGCTCCCCCTTCAGGGGGCGCGACTACGAGCAGTACTTC